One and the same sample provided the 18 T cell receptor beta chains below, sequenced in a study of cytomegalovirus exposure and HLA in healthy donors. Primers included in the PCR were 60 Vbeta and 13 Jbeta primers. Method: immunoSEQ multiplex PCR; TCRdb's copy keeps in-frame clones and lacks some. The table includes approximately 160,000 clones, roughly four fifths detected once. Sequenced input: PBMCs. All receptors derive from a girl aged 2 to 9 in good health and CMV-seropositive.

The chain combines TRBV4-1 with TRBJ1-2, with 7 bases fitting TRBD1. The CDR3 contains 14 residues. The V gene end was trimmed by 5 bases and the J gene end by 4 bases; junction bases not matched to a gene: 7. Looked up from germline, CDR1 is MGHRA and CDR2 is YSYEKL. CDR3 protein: CASSSWDSAYGYTF. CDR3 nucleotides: TGCGCCAGCAGCTCCTGGGACAGTGCCTATGGCTACACCTTC.

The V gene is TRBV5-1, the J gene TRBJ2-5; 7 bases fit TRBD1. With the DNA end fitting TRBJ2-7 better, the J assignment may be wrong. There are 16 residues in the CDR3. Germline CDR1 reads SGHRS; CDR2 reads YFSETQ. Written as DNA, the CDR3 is TGCGCCAGCAGCTACCGATCACAGGGGAGCAGCGACGAGCAGTACTTC. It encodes CASSYRSQGSSDEQYF.

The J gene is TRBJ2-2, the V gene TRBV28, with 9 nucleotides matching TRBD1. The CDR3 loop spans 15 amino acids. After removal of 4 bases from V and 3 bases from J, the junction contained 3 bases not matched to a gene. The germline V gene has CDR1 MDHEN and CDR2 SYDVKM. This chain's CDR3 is CASSSRDRDTGELFF. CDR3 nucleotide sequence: TGTGCCAGCAGTTCCCGGGACAGGGACACCGGGGAGCTGTTTTTT.

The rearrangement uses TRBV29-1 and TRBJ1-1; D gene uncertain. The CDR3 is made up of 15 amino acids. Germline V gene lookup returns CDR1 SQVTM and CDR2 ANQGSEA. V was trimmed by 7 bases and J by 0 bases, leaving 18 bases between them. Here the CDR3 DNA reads TGCAGCGCCACCCGAGGTGGCCTCATGAACACTGAAGCTTTCTTT. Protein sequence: CSATRGGLMNTEAFF.

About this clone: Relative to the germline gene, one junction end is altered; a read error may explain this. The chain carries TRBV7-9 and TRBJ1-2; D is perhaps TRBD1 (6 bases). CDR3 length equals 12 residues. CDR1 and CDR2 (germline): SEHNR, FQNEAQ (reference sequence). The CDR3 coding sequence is TGTGCCAGCAGCTTCAACAGGGATGCCCACCCCTTC. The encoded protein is CASSFNRDAHPF.

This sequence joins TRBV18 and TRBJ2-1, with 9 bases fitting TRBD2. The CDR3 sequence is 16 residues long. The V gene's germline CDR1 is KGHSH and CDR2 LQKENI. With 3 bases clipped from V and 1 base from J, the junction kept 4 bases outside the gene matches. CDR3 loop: CASSPYSGSSYNEQFF. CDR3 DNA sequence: TGTGCCAGCTCACCCTATAGCGGGAGTTCCTACAATGAGCAGTTCTTC.

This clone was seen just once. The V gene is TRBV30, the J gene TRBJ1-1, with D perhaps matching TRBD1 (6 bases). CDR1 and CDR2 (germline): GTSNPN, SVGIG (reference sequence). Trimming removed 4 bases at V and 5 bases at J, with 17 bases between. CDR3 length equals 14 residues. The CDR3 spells CAWKWPGESTEAFF. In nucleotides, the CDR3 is TGTGCCTGGAAGTGGCCAGGGGAGAGTACTGAAGCTTTCTTT.

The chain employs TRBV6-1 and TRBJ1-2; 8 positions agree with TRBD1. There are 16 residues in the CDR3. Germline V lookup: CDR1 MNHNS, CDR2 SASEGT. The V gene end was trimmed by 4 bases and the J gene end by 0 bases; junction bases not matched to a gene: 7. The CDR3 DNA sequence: TGTGCCAGCAGTGTTTTGGGACAGGCCTCTAACTATGGCTACACCTTC. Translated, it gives CASSVLGQASNYGYTF.

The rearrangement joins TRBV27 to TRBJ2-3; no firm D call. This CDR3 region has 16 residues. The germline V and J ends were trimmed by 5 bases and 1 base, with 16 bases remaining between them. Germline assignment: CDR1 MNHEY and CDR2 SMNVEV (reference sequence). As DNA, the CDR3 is TGTGCCAGCAGTCCTATGATTAGCTGGGGCACAGATACGCAGTATTTT. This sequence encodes CASSPMISWGTDTQYF.

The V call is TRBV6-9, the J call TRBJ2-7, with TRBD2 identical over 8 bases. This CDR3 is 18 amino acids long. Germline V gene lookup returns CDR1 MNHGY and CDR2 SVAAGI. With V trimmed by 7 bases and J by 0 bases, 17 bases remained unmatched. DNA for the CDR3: TGTGCCAGCAACCTATCGAACCTGGGGGGGACTAGCTCCTACGAGCAGTACTTC. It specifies CASNLSNLGGTSSYEQYF.

The CDR3 DNA reads as TGTGCCAGCAGTCACTTCCTAGCGGGAGGGGGCAATGAGCAGTTCTTC. It yields the protein CASSHFLAGGGNEQFF. J is TRBJ2-1 and V is TRBV2, with TRBD2 matching 12 bases. V lost 5 bases, J lost 6 bases, and 8 bases stayed unmatched. The CDR3 spans 16 residues. Germline CDR1 reads SNHLY; CDR2 reads FYNNEI.

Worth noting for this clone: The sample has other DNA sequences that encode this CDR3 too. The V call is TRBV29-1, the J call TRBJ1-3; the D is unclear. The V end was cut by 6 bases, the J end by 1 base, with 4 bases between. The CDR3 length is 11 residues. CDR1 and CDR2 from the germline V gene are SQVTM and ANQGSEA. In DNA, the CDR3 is TGCAGCGTGTCGTCTGGAAACACCATATATTTT. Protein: CSVSSGNTIYF.

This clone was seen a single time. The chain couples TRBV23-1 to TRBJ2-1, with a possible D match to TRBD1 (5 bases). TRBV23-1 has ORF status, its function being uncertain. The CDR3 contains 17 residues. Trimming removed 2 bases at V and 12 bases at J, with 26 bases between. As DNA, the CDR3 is TGCGCCAGCAGTCAAAAAGCTATAACGCCTATGGGGCAAGGGCAGTTCTTC. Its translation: CASSQKAITPMGQGQFF.

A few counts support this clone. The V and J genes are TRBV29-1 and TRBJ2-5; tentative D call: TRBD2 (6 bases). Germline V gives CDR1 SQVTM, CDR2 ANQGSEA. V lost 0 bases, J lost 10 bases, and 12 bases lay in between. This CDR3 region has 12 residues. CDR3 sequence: CSVEDRGIVQYF. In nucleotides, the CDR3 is TGCAGCGTTGAAGACCGCGGGATAGTCCAGTACTTC.

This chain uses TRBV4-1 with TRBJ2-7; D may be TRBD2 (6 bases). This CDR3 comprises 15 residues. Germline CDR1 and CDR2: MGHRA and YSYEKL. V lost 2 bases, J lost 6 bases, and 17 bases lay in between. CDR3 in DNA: TGCGCCAGCAGCCAACCCCGACTAACGGGAGTCGAGCAGTACTTC. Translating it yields CASSQPRLTGVEQYF.

The CDR3 coding sequence is TGTGCCAGTAGTAGAGACCGACAGAATCAGCCCCAGCATTTT. It translates to CASSRDRQNQPQHF. The chain combines TRBV19 with TRBJ1-5; TRBD1 might be the D (5 bases). CDR3 length: 14 amino acids. Germline V lookup: CDR1 LNHDA, CDR2 SQIVND (reference sequence). Trimming left V 4 bases short and J 4 bases short, with 11 bases between.

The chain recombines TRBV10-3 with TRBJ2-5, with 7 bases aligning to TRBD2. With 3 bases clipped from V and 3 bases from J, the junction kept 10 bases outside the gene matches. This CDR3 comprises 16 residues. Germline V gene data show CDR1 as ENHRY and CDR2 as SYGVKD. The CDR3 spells CAISDYRASGKETQYF. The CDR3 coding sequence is TGTGCCATCAGTGACTATCGAGCTAGCGGTAAAGAGACCCAGTACTTC.

The CDR3 spells CASSEVAGGYNEQFF. In DNA, the CDR3 is TGTGCCAGCAGTGAAGTAGCGGGAGGTTACAATGAGCAGTTCTTC. The V and J genes are TRBV6-4 and TRBJ2-1, with 10 nucleotides matching TRBD2. The trim removed 3 bases at V and 4 bases at J, leaving 3 bases unmatched. CDR1 and CDR2 (germline): MRHNA, SNTAGT. CDR3 length equals 15 residues.